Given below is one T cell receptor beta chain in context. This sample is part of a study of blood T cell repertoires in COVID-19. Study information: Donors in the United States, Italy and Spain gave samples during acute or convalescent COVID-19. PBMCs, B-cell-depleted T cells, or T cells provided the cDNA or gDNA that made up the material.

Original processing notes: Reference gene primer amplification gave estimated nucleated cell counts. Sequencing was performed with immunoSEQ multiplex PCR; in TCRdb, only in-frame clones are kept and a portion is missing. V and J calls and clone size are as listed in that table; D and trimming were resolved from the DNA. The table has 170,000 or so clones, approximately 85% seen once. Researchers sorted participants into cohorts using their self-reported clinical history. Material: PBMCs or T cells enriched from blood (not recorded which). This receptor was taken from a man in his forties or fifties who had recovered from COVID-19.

The CDR3 DNA reads as TGTGCCAGCGGGGAGGGACCAACTAATGAAAAACTGTTTTTT. Translating it yields CASGEGPTNEKLFF. The V call is TRBV6-5, the J call TRBJ1-4; possible D gene TRBD1, 5 bases. This CDR3 is built from 14 residues. Trimming left V 8 bases short and J 0 bases short, with 10 bases between. Germline V gives CDR1 MNHEY, CDR2 SVGAGI.